This entry concerns a single T cell receptor beta chain. Its antigen is unidentified. The record originates from a study of cytomegalovirus exposure and HLA in healthy donors. Study findings and constraints: A missense variant in DCLRE1C was later tied to TCR beta V- and J-gene trimming. Sequencing depth roughly uniform across donors was assumed in presence/absence analyses.

The PCR employed 60 Vbeta primers together with 13 Jbeta primers. TCRdb's table, derived via immunoSEQ multiplex PCR, lists solely in-frame clones and lacks some. The data contain around 90,000 clones, roughly 79% of them singletons. Everyone who donated was a healthy bone marrow donor. In germline, CDR1 is MNHEY, CDR2 SVGAGI. The CDR3 length is 15 residues. The V gene lost 6 bases and the J gene lost 2 bases, with 16 bases spanning the gap. The TCR comes from a man younger than 40 in good health and CMV-seronegative. The chain employs TRBV6-5 and TRBJ1-1; a weak D match, TRBD1 (5 bases). The sequencing input was PBMCs. In DNA form, the CDR3 reads TGTGCCAGCAGCCCCGGGGGAGGCTTAAACACTGAAGCTTTCTTT. This codes for CASSPGGGLNTEAFF.